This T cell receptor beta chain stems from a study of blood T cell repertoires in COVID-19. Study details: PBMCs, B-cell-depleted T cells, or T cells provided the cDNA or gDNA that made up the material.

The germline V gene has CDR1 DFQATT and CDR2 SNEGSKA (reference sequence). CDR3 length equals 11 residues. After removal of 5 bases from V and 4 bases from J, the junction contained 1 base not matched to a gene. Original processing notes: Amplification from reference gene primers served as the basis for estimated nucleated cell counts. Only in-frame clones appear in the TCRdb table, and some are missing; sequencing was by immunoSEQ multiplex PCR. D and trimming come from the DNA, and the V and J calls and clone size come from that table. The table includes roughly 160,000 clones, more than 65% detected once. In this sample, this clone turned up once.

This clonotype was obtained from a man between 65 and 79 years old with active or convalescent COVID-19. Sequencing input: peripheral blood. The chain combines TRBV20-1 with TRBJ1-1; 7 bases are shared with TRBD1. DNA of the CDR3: TGCAGTGCTGGGACAGTCACTGAAGCTTTCTTT. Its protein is CSAGTVTEAFF.